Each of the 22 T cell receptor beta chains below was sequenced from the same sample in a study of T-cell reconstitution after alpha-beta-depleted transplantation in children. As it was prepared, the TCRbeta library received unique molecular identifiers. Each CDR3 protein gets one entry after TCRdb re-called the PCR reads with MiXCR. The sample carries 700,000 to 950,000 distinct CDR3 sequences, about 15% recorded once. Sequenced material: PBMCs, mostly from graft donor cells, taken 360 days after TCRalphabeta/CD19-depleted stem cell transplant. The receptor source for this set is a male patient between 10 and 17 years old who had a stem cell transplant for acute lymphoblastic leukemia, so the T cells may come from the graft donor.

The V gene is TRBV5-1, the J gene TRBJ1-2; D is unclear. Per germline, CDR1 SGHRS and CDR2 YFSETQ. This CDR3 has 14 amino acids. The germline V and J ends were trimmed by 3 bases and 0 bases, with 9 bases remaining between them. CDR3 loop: CASSYTTTNYGYTF. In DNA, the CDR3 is TGCGCCAGCAGCTATACGACGACTAACTATGGCTACACCTTC.

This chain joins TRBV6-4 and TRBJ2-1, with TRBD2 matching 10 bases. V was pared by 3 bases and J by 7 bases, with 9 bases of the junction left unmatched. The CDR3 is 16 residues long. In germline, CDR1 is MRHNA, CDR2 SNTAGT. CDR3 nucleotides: TGTGCCAGCAGTGAGGATCTAGCGGGAGCGAGGAATGAGCAGTTCTTC. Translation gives CASSEDLAGARNEQFF.

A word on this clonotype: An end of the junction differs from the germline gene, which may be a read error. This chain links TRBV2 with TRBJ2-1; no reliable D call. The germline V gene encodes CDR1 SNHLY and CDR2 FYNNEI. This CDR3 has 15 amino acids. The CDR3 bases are TGTGCCACCGAGGTTGACCGGAGATCCTTCAATGAGCAGTTCTTC. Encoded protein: CATEVDRRSFNEQFF.

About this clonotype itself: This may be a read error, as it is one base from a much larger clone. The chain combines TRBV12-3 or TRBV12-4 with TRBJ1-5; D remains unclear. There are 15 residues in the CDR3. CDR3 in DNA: TGTGCCAACAGTTTAGGGTGGAATAGCAATCAGCCCCAGCATTTT. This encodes CANSLGWNSNQPQHF.

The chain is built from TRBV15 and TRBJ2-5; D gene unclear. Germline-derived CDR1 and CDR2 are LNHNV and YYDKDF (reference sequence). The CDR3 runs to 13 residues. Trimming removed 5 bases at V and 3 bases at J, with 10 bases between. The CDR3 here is CATSGLGKETQYF. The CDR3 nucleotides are TGTGCCACCAGCGGTCTTGGGAAAGAGACCCAGTACTTC.

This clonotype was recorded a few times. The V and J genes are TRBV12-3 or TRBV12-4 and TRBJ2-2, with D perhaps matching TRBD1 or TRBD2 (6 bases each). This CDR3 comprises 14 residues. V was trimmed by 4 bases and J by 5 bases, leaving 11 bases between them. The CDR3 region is CASSSRGPTGELFF. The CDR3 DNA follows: TGTGCCAGCAGTTCCCGGGGGCCGACCGGGGAGCTGTTTTTT.

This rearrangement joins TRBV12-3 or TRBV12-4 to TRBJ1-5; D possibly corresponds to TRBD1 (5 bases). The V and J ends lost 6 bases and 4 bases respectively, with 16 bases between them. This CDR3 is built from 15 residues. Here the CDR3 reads CASSPTAIRNQPQHF. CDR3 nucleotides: TGTGCCAGCAGCCCGACAGCGATTCGGAATCAGCCCCAGCATTTT.

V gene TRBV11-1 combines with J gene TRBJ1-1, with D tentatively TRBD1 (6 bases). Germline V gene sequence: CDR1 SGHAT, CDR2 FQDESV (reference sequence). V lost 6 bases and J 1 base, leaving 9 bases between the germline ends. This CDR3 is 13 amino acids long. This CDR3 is CASSQQGNTEAFF. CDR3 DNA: TGTGCCAGCAGTCAACAGGGGAACACTGAAGCTTTCTTT.

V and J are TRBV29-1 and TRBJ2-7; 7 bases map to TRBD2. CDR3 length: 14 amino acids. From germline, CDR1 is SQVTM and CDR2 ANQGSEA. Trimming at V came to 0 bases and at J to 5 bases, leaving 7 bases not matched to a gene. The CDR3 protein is CSVEDLGGINEQYF. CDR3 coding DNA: TGCAGCGTTGAAGATCTGGGAGGGATTAACGAGCAGTACTTC.

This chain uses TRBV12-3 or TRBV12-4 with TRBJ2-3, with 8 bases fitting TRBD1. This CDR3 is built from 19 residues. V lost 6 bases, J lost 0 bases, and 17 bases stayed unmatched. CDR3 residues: CASRRIPYTGGPSTDTQYF. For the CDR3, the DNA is TGTGCCAGCAGACGGATCCCCTATACAGGGGGGCCTAGCACAGATACGCAGTATTTT.

The CDR3 DNA is TGTGCCACCAGTGACCCTTCTAGCGGGAGATACAATGAGCAGTTCTTC. This encodes CATSDPSSGRYNEQFF. This chain joins TRBV24-1 and TRBJ2-1; the match to TRBD2 covers 10 bases. The V gene's germline CDR1 is KGHDR and CDR2 SFDVKD. The CDR3 totals 16 residues. Unmatched junction bases numbered 6, after V lost 4 bases and J lost 4 bases.

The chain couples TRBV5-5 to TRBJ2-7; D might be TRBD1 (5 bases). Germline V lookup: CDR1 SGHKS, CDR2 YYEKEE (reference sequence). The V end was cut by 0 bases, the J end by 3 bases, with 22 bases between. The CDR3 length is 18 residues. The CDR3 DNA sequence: TGTGCCAGCAGCTTGGCCAGGCAGGGTACCTCCTTACTCTACGAGCAGTACTTC. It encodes CASSLARQGTSLLYEQYF.

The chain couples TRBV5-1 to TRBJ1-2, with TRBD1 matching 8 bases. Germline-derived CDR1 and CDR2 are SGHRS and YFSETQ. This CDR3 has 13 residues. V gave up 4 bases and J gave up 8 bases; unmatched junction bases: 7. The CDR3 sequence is CASSLRQGQGYTF. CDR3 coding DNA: TGCGCCAGCAGCCTCAGACAGGGGCAGGGCTACACCTTC.

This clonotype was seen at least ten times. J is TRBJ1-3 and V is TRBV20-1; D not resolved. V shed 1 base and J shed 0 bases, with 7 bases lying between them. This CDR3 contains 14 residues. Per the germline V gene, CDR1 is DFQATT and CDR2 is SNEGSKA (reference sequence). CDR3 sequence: CSARGANSGNTIYF. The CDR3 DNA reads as TGCAGTGCTAGAGGGGCGAACTCTGGAAACACCATATATTTT.

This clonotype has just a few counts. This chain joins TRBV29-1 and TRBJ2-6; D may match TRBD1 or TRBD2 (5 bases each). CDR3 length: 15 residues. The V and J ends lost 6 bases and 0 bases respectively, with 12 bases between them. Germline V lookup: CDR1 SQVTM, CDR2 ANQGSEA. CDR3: CSVVDGGSGANVLTF. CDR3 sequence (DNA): TGCAGCGTCGTTGATGGGGGCTCTGGGGCCAACGTCCTGACTTTC.

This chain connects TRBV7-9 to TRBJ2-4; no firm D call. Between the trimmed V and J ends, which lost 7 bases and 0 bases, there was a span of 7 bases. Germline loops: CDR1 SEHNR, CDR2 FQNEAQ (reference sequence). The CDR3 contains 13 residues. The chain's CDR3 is CASTLLAKNIQYF. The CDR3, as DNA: TGTGCCAGCACGCTACTAGCCAAAAACATTCAGTACTTC.

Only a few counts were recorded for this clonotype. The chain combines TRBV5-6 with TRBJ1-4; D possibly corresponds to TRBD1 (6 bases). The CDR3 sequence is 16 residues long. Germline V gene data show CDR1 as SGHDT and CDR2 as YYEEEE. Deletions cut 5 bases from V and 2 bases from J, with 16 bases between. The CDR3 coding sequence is TGTGCCAGCAGTACCTCGGGGGCTGCGACTAATGAAAAACTGTTTTTT. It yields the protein CASSTSGAATNEKLFF.

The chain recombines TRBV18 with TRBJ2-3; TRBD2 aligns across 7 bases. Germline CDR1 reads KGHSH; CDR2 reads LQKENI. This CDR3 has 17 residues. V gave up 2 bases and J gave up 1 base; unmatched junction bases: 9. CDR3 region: CASSPLGGSSGTDTQYF. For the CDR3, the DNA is TGTGCCAGCTCACCATTGGGCGGGAGTAGCGGCACAGATACGCAGTATTTT.

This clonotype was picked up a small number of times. CDR3 loop: CASSSQGSYGYTF. For the CDR3, the DNA is TGCGCCAGCAGCTCACAGGGTTCTTATGGCTACACCTTC. The chain uses TRBV5-1 and TRBJ1-2; the D gene is possibly TRBD1 (6 bases). CDR1 is SGHRS and CDR2 is YFSETQ in the germline V gene. The CDR3 is 13 amino acids. Trimming stripped 3 bases from V and 5 bases from J, with 11 bases between.

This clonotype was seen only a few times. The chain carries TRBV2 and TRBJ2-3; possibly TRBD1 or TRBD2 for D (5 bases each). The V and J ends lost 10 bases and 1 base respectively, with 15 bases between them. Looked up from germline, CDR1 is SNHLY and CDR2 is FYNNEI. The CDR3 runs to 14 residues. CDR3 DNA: TGTGCCACTTCCGGGACCTGGGGCACAGATACGCAGTATTTT. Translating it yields CATSGTWGTDTQYF.

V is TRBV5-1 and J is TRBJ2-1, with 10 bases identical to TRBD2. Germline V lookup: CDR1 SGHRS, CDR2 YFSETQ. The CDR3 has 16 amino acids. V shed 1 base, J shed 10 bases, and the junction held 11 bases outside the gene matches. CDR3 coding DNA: TGCGCCAGCAGCTTGATCTCTCTAGCGGGAGACCCCGAGCAGTTCTTC. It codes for CASSLISLAGDPEQFF.

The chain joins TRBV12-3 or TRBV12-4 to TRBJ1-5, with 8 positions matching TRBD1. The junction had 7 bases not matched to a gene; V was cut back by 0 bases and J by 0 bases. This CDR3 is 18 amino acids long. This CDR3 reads CASSLAGQGPYSNQPQHF. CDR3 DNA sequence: TGTGCCAGCAGTTTAGCCGGACAGGGACCATATAGCAATCAGCCCCAGCATTTT.